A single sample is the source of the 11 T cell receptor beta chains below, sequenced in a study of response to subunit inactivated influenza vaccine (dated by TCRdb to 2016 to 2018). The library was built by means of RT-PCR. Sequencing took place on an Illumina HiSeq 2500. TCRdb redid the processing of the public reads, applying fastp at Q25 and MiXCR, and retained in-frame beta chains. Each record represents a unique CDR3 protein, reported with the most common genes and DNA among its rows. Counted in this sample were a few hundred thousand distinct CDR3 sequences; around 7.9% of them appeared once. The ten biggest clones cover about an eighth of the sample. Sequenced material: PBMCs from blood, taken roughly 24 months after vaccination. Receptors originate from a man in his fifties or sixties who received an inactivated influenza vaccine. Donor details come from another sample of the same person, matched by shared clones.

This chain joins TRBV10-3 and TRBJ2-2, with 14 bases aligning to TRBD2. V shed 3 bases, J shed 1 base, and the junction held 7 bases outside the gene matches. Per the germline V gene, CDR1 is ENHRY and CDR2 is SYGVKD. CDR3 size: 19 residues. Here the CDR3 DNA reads TGTGCCATCAGTGAATATTGGACTAGCGGGGGGTTGAACACCGGGGAGCTGTTTTTT. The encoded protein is CAISEYWTSGGLNTGELFF.

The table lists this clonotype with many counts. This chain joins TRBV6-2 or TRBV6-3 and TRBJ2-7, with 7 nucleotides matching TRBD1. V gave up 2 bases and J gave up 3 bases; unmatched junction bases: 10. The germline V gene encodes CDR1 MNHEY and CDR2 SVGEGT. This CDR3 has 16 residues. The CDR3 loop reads CASSYLQGRTFYEQYF. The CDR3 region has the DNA TGTGCCAGCAGTTACCTACAGGGGCGTACCTTCTACGAGCAGTACTTC.

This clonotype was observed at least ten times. The CDR3 DNA sequence: TGCAGTGCTAGAGGTCCCACTGAAGCTTTCTTT. This codes for CSARGPTEAFF. The chain joins TRBV20-1 to TRBJ1-1; D is unclear. The V and J ends lost 1 base and 4 bases respectively, with 4 bases between them. Germline assignment: CDR1 DFQATT and CDR2 SNEGSKA (reference sequence). CDR3 length: 11 amino acids.

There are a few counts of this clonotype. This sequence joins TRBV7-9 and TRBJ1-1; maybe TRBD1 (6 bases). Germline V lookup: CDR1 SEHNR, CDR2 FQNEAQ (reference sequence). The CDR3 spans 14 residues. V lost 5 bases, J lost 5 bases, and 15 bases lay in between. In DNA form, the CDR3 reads TGTGCCAGCAGCCCTAAAGGGGGGAGAACTGAAGCTTTCTTT. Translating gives CASSPKGGRTEAFF.

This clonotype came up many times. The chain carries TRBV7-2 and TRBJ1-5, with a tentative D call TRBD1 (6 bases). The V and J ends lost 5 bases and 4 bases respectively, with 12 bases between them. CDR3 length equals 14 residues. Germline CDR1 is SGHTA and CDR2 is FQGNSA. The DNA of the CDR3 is TGTGCCAGCAGCGTTACAGGGCAGAATCAGCCCCAGCATTTT. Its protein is CASSVTGQNQPQHF.

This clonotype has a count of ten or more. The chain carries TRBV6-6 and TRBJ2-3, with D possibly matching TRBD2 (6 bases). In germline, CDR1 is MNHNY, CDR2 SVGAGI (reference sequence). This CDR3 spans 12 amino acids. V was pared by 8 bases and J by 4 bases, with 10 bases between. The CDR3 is CASRLVSDTQYF. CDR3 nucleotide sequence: TGTGCCAGCCGACTAGTTTCAGATACGCAGTATTTT.

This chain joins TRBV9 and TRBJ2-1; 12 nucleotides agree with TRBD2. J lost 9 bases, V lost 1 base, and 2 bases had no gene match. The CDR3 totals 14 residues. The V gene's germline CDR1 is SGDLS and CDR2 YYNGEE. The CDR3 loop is CASSVQGLAGEQFF. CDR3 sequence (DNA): TGTGCCAGCAGCGTACAGGGACTAGCGGGTGAGCAGTTCTTC.

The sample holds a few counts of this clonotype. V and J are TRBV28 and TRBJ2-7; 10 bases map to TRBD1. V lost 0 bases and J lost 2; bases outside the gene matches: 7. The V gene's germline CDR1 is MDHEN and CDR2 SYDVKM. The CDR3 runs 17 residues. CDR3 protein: CASSLWPWTGGAYEQYF. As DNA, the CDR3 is TGTGCCAGCAGTTTATGGCCCTGGACAGGGGGAGCCTACGAGCAGTACTTC. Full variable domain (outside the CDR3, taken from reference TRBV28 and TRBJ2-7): DVKVTQSSRYLVKRTGEKVFLECVQDMDHENMFWYRQDPGLGLRLIYFSYDVKMKEKGDIPEGYSVSREKKERFSLILESASTNQTSMYLCASSLWPWTGGAYEQYFGPGTRLTVT.

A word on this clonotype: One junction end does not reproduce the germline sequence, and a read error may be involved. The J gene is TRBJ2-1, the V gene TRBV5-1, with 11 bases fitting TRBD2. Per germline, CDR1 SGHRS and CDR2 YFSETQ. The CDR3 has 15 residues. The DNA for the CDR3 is TGCGCCGGCAGCTTTAGCGGGGGGGAGTACAATGAGCAGTTCTTC. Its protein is CAGSFSGGEYNEQFF.

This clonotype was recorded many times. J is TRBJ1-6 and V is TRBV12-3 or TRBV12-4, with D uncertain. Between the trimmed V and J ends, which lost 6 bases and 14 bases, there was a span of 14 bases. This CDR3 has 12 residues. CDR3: CASSRNVRTLHF. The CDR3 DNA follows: TGTGCCAGCAGCCGCAACGTGAGGACCCTCCACTTT.

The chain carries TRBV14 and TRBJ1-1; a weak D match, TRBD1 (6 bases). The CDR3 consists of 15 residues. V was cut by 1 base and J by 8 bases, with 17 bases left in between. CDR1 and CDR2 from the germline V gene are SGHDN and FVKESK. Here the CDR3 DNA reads TGTGCCAGCAGCCAAGGCATCGGGGGGCCCAGGGAAGCTTTCTTT. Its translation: CASSQGIGGPREAFF.